This TCR beta chain was observed in a study of cytomegalovirus exposure and HLA in healthy donors. This CDR3 is built from 15 residues. Germline values: CDR1 MDHEN, CDR2 SYDVKM. Trimming took off 5 bases at V and 1 base at J, with 14 bases between the two ends. The table lists this clone with a count of one. Measured with immunoSEQ multiplex PCR; TCRdb has only the in-frame clones, and not every one. The sample has 250,000 to 350,000 clones; roughly 90% are singletons. The sequencing input was PBMCs. The V call is TRBV28, the J call TRBJ1-1, with D tentatively TRBD1 (6 bases). The TCR comes from a woman younger than 35 in good health and CMV-seronegative. CDR3 sequence (DNA): TGTGCCAGCAGTGGGGGGGGGCAGCCGAACACTGAAGCTTTCTTT. This gives the protein CASSGGGQPNTEAFF.